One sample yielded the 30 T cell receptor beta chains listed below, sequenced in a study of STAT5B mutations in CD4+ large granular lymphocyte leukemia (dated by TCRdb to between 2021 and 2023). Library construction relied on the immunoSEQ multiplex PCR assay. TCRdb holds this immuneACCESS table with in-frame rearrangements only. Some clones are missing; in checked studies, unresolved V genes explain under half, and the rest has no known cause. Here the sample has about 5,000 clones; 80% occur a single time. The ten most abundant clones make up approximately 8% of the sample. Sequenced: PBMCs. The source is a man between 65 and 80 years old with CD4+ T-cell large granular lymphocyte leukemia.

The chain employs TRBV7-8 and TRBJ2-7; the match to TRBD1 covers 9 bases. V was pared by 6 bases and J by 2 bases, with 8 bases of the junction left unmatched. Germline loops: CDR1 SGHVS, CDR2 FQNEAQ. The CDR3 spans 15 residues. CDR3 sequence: CASSRGQGLPYEQYF. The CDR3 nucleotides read TGTGCCAGCAGTCGAGGACAGGGGCTCCCCTACGAGCAGTACTTC.

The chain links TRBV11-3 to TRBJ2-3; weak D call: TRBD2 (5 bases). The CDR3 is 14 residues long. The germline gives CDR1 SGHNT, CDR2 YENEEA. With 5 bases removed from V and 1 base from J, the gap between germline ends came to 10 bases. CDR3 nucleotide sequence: TGTGCCAGCAGCCGGAGGAGCCGCACAGATACGCAGTATTTT. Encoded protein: CASSRRSRTDTQYF.

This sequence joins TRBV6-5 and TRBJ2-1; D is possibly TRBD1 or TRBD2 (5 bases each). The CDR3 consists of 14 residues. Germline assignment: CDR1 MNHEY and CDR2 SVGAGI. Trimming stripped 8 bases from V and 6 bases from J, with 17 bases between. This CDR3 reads CASLGDLESNEQFF. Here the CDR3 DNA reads TGTGCCAGCCTGGGGGACCTCGAATCCAATGAGCAGTTCTTC.

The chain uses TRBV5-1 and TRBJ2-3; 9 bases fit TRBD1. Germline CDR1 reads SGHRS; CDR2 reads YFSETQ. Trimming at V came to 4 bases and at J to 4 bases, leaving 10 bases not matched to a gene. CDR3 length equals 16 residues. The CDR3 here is CASSKPQGATADTQYF. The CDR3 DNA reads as TGCGCCAGCAGCAAACCACAGGGGGCGACGGCAGATACGCAGTATTTT. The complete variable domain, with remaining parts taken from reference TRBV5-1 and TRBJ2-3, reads KAGVTQTPRYLIKTRGQQVTLSCSPISGHRSVSWYQQTPGQGLQFLFEYFSETQRNKGNFPGRFSGRQFSNSRSEMNVSTLELGDSALYLCASSKPQGATADTQYFGPGTRLTVL.

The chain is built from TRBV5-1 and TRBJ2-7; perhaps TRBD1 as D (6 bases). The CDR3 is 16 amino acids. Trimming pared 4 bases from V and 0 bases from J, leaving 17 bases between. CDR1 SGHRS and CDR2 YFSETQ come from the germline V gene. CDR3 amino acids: CASSGTPDSPSYEQYF. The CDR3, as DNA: TGCGCCAGCAGCGGTACGCCGGACAGCCCCTCCTACGAGCAGTACTTC.

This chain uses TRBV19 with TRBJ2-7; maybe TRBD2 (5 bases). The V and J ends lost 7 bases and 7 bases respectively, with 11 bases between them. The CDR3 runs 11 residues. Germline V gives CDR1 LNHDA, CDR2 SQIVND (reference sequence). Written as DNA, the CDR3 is TGTGCCAGTATTAGCGATCGTGAGCAGTACGTC. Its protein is CASISDREQYV.

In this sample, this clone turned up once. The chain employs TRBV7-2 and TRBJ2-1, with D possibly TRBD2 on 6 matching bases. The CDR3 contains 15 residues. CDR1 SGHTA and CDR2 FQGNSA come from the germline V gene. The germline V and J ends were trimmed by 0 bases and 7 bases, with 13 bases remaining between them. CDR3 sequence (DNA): TGTGCCAGCAGCTTAGCCCCGGGGGTGGGGAATGAGCAGTTCTTC. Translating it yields CASSLAPGVGNEQFF. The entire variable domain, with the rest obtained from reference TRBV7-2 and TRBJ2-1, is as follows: GAGVSQSPSNKVTEKGKDVELRCDPISGHTALYWYRQSLGQGLEFLIYFQGNSAPDKSGLPSDRFSAERTGGSVSTLTIQRTQQEDSAVYLCASSLAPGVGNEQFFGPGTRLTVL.

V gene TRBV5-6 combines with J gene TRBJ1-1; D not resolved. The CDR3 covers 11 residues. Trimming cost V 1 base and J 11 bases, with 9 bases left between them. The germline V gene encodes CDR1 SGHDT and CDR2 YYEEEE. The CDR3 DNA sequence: TGTGCCAGCAGCTTGAAGGTGAAGGCTTTCTTT. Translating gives CASSLKVKAFF.

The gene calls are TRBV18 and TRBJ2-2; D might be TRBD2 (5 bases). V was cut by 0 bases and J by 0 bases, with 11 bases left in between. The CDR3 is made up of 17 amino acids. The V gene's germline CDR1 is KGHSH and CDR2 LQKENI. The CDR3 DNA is TGTGCCAGCTCACCACCGGTGGGGAGTGCGAACACCGGGGAGCTGTTTTTT. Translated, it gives CASSPPVGSANTGELFF.

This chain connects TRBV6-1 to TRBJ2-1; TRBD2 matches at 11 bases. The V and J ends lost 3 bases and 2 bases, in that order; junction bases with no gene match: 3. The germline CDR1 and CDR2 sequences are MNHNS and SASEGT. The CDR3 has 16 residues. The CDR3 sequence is CASSDGTSGPYNEQFF. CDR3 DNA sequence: TGTGCCAGCAGTGACGGGACTAGCGGACCCTACAATGAGCAGTTCTTC.

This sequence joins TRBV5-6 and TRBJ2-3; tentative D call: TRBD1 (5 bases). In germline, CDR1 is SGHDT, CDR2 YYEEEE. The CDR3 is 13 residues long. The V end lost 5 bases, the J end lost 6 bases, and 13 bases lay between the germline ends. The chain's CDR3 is CASSPTAGDTQYF. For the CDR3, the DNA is TGTGCCAGCAGTCCAACGGCAGGGGATACGCAGTATTTT.

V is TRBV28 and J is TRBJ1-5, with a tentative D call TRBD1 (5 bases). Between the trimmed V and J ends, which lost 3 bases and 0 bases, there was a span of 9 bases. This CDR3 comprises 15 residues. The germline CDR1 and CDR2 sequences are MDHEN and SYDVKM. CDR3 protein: CASSFGGYSNQPQHF. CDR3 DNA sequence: TGTGCCAGCAGTTTTGGGGGATATAGCAATCAGCCCCAGCATTTT.

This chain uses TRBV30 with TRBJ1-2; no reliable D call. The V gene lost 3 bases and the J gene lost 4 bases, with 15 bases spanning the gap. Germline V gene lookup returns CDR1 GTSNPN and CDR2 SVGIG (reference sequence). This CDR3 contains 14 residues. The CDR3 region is CAWSLPGESYGYTF. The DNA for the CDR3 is TGTGCCTGGAGCTTACCCGGGGAGAGCTATGGCTACACCTTC.

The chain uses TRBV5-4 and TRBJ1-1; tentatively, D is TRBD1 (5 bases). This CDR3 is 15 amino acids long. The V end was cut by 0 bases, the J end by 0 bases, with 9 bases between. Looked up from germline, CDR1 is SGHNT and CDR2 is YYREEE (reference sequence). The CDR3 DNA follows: TGTGCCAGCAGCTTGGTGAGGGGCCTGAACACTGAAGCTTTCTTT. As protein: CASSLVRGLNTEAFF.

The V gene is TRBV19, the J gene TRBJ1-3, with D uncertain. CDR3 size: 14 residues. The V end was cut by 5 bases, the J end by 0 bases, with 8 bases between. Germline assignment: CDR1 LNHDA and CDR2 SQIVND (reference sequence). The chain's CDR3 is CASSVARSGNTIYF. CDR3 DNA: TGTGCCAGTAGTGTTGCCCGCTCTGGAAACACCATATATTTT. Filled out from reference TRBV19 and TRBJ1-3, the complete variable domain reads DGGITQSPKYLFRKEGQNVTLSCEQNLNHDAMYWYRQDPGQGLRLIYYSQIVNDFQKGDIAEGYSVSREKKESFPLTVTSAQKNPTAFYLCASSVARSGNTIYFGEGSWLTVV.

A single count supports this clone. The CDR3 loop reads CASSIVRESEQFF. CDR3 coding DNA: TGTGCCAGTAGTATCGTTCGGGAGAGCGAGCAGTTCTTC. The chain couples TRBV19 to TRBJ2-1; D is possibly TRBD2 (6 bases). Germline lookup yields CDR1 LNHDA and CDR2 SQIVND (reference sequence). V was pared by 3 bases and J by 10 bases, with 13 bases between. This CDR3 region has 13 residues.

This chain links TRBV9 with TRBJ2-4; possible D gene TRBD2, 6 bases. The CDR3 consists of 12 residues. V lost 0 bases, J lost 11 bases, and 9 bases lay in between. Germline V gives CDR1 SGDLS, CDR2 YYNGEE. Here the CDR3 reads CASSVVEGVQYF. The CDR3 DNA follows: TGTGCCAGCAGCGTAGTGGAGGGCGTTCAGTACTTC.

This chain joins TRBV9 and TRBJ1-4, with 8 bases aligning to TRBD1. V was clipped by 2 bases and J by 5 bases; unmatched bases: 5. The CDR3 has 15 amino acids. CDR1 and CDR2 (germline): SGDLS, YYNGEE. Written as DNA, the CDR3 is TGTGCCAGCAGCGTCGGGACAGGCGGAAATGAAAAACTGTTTTTT. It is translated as CASSVGTGGNEKLFF.

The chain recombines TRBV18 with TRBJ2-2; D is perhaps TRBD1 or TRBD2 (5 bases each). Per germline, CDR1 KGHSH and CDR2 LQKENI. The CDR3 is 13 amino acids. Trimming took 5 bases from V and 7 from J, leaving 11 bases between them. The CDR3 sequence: CASSAGADGELFF. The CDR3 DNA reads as TGTGCCAGCTCAGCCGGGGCGGACGGGGAGCTGTTTTTT.

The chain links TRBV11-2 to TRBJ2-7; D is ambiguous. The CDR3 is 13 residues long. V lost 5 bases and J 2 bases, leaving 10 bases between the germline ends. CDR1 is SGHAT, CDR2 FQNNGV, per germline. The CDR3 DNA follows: TGTGCCAGCAGCATTGGACGGACCTACGAGCAGTACGTC. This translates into CASSIGRTYEQYV.

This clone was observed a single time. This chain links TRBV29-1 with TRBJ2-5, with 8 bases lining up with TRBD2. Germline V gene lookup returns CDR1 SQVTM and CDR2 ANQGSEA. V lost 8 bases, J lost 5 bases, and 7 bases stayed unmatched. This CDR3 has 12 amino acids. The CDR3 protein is CSSRGAGETQYF. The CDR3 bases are TGCAGCTCGCGGGGGGCGGGGGAGACCCAGTACTTC.

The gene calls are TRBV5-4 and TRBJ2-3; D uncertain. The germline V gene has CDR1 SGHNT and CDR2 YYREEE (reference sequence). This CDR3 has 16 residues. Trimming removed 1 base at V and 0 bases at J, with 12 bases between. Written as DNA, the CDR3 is TGTGCCAGCAGCTTGCGCCGCCTTTCAAGCACAGATACGCAGTATTTT. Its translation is CASSLRRLSSTDTQYF.

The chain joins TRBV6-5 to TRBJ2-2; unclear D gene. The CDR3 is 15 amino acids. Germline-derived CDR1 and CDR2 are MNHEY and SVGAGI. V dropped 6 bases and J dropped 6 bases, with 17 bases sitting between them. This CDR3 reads CASRHQDAGPGELFF. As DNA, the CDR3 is TGTGCCAGCAGACACCAGGACGCAGGCCCCGGGGAGCTGTTTTTT.

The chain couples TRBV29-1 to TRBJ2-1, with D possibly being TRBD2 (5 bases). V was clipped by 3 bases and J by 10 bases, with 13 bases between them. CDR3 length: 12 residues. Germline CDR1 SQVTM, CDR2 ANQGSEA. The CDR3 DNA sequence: TGCAGCGTTGACGGGTTCCCGGGGGAGCAGTTCTTC. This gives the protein CSVDGFPGEQFF.

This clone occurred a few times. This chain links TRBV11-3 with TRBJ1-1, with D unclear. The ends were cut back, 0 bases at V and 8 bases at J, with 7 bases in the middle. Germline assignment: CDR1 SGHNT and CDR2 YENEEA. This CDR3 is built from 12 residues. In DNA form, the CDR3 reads TGTGCCAGCAGCTTAGACCCGGGGGAAGCTTTCTTT. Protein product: CASSLDPGEAFF.

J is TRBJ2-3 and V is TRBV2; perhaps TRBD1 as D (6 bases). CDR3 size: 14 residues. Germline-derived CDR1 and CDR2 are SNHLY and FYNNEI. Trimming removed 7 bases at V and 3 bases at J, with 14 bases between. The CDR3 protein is CASNPGARTDTQYF. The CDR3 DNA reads TGTGCCAGCAACCCAGGGGCCCGGACAGATACGCAGTATTTT. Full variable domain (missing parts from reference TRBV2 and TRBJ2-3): EPEVTQTPSHQVTQMGQEVILRCVPISNHLYFYWYRQILGQKVEFLVSFYNNEISEKSEIFDDQFSVERPDGSNFTLKIRSTKLEDSAMYFCASNPGARTDTQYFGPGTRLTVL.

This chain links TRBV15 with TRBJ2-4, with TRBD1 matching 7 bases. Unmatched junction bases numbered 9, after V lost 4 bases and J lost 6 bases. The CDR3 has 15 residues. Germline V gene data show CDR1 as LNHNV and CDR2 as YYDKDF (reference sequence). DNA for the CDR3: TGTGCCACCAGCACCAGTCACGGGACAGCAAACATTCAGTACTTC. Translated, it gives CATSTSHGTANIQYF.

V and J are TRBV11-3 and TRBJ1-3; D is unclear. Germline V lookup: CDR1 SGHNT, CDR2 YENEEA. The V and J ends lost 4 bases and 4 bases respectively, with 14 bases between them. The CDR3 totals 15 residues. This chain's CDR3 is CASSSSGLAGNTIYF. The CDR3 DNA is TGTGCCAGCAGCTCGAGTGGTTTGGCAGGAAACACCATATATTTT.

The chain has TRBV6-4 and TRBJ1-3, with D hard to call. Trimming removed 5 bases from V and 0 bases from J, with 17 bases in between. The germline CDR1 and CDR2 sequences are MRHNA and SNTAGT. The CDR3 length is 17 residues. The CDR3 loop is CASSPTATVFSGNTIYF. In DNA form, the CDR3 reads TGTGCCAGCAGTCCCACCGCCACAGTCTTCTCTGGAAACACCATATATTTT.

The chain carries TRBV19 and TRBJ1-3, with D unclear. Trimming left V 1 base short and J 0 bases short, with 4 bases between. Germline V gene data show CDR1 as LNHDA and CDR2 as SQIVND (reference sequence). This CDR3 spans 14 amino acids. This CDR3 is CASSIGSSGNTIYF. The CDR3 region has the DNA TGTGCCAGTAGTATAGGCAGCTCTGGAAACACCATATATTTT. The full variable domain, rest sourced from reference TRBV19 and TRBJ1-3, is DGGITQSPKYLFRKEGQNVTLSCEQNLNHDAMYWYRQDPGQGLRLIYYSQIVNDFQKGDIAEGYSVSREKKESFPLTVTSAQKNPTAFYLCASSIGSSGNTIYFGEGSWLTVV.